This record looks at one T cell receptor beta chain sequence and its context. Its antigen is not identified. This sample was included in a study of T cell responses to AZD1222 COVID-19 vaccine. Study as a whole: The analysis combined second doses at about 4 or about 12 weeks.

Germline assignment: CDR1 SEHNR and CDR2 FQNEAQ (reference sequence). The CDR3 is made up of 14 amino acids. V gave up 4 bases and J gave up 1 base, with 10 bases separating them. Broader study findings: Donors were chiefly white British, with a greater number of females, and clonal diversity was perhaps underestimated.

The assay was immunoSEQ multiplex PCR, and TCRdb's table has in-frame clones only and misses some. The sample yields some 110,000 clones, about 87% seen once. This clonotype was sampled from an adult in good health. The source was peripheral blood, collected on day 0 of AZD1222 vaccination. V usage is TRBV7-9 and J usage is TRBJ1-1; D is perhaps TRBD1 (5 bases). CDR3: CASSSGGGNTEAFF. DNA for the CDR3: TGTGCCAGCAGCTCCGGGGGTGGGAACACTGAAGCTTTCTTT.